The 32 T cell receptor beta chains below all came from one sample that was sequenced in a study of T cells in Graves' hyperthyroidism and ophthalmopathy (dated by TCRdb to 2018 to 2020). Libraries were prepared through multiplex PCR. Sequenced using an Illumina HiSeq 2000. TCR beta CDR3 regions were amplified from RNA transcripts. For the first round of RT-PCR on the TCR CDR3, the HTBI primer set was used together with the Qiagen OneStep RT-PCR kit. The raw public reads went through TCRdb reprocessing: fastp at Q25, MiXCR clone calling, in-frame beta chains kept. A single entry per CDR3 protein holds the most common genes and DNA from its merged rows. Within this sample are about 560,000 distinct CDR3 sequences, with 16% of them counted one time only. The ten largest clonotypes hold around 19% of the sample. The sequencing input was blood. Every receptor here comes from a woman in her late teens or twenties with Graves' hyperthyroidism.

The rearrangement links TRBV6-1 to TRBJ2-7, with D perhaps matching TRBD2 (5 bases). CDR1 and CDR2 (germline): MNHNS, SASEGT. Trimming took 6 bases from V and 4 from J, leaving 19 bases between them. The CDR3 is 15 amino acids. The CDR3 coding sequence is TGTGCCAGCAGGTCCTCAACTAGGCGTGGTTACGAGCAGTACTTC. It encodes CASRSSTRRGYEQYF.

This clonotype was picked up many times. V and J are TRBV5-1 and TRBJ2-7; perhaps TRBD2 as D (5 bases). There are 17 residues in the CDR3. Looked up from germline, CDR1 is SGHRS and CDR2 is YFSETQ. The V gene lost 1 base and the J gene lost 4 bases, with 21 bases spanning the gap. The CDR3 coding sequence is TGCGCCAGCAGCTTGCATGCAGGAAAATATTCGGGATACGAGCAGTACTTC. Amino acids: CASSLHAGKYSGYEQYF.

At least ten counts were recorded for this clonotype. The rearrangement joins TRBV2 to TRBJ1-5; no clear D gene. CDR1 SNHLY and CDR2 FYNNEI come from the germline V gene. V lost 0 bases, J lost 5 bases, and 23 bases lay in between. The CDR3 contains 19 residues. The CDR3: CASSEARRAGVAEYQPQHF. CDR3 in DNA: TGTGCCAGCAGTGAAGCGCGAAGGGCTGGGGTTGCGGAATATCAGCCCCAGCATTTT.

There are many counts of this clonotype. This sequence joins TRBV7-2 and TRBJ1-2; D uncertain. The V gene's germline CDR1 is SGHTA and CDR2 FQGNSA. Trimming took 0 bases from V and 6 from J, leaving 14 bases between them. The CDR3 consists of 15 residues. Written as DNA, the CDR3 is TGTGCCAGCAGCTTAGCGAGGCGGGGTGGTAATGGCTACACCTTC. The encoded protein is CASSLARRGGNGYTF. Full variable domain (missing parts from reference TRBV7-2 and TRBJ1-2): GAGVSQSPSNKVTEKGKDVELRCDPISGHTALYWYRQSLGQGLEFLIYFQGNSAPDKSGLPSDRFSAERTGGSVSTLTIQRTQQEDSAVYLCASSLARRGGNGYTFGSGTRLTVV.

The CDR3 nucleotides read TGTGCCAGCTCGGCTTCCGGGACTAGGGTGAACGAGCAGTACTTC. This encodes CASSASGTRVNEQYF. The chain employs TRBV18 and TRBJ2-7; 8 bases align to TRBD2. V was pared by 6 bases and J by 5 bases, with 12 bases of the junction left unmatched. From germline, CDR1 is KGHSH and CDR2 LQKENI. The CDR3 sequence is 15 residues long.

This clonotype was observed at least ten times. CDR3: CASRRLAGGDGQYF. CDR3 bases: TGTGCCAGCAGGAGACTAGCCGGGGGCGACGGGCAGTACTTC. The rearrangement uses TRBV28 and TRBJ2-7, with D possibly being TRBD2 (7 bases). The CDR3 is 14 residues long. Per the germline V gene, CDR1 is MDHEN and CDR2 is SYDVKM. Trimming took off 6 bases at V and 9 bases at J, with 21 bases between the two ends.

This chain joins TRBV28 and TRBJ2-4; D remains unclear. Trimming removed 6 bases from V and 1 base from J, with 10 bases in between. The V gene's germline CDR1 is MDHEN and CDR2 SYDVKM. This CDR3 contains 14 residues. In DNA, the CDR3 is TGTGCCAGCAGCCGCCCCGGGGCCAAAAACATTCAGTACTTC. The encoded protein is CASSRPGAKNIQYF. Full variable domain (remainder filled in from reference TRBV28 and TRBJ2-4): DVKVTQSSRYLVKRTGEKVFLECVQDMDHENMFWYRQDPGLGLRLIYFSYDVKMKEKGDIPEGYSVSREKKERFSLILESASTNQTSMYLCASSRPGAKNIQYFGAGTRLSVL.

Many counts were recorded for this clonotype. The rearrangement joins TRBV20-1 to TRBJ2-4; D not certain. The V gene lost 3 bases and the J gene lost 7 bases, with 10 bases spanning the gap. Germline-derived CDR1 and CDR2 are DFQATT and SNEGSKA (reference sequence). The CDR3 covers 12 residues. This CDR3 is CSARAQMNIQYF. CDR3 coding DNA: TGCAGTGCTAGGGCTCAGATGAACATTCAGTACTTC.

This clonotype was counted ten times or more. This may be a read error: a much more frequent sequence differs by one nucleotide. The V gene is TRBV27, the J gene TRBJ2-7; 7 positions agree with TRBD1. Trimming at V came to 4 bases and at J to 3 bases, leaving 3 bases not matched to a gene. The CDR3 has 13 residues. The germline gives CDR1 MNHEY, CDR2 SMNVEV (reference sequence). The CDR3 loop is CASSWTGDYEQYF. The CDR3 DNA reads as TGTGCCAGCAGTTGGACAGGAGACTACGAGCAGTACTTC.

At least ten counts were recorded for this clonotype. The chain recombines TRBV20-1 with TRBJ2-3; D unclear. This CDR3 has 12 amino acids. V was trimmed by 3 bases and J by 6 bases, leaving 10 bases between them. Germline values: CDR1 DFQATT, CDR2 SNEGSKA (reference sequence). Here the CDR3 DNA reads TGCAGTGCTAGGCGTAATTTCGATACGCAGTATTTT. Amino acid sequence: CSARRNFDTQYF.

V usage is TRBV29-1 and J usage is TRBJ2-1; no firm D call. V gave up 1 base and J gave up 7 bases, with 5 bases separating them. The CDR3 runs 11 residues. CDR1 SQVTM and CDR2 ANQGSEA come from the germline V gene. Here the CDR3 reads CSVEVRNEQFF. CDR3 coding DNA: TGCAGCGTTGAAGTCCGTAATGAGCAGTTCTTC.

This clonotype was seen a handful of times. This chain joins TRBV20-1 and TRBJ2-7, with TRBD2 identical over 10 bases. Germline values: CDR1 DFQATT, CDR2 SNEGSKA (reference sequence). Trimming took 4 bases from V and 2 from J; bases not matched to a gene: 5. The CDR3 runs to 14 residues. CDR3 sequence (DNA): TGCAGTGCTATAAGCGGGGGGGCACCCTACGAGCAGTACTTC. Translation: CSAISGGAPYEQYF.

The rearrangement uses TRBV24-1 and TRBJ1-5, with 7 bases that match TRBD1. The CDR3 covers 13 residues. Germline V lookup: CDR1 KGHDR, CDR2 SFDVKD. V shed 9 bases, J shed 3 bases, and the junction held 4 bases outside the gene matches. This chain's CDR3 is CATLGQFNQPQHF. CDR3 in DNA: TGTGCCACCCTGGGACAGTTCAATCAGCCCCAGCATTTT.

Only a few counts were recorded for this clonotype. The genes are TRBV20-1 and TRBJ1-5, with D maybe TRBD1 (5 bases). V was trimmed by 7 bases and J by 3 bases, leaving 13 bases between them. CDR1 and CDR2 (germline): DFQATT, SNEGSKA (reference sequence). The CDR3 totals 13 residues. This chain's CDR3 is CSGAEGTNQPQHF. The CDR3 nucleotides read TGCAGTGGGGCAGAGGGGACCAATCAGCCCCAGCATTTT.

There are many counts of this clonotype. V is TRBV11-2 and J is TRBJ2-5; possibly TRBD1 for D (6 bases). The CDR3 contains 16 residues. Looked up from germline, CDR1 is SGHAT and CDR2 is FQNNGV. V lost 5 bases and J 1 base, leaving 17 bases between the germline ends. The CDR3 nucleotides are TGTGCCAGCAGCCCGAGGGGGATAAAGCCCCAAGAGACCCAGTACTTC. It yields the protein CASSPRGIKPQETQYF. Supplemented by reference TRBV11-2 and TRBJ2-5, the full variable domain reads EAGVAQSPRYKIIEKRQSVAFWCNPISGHATLYWYQQILGQGPKLLIQFQNNGVVDDSQLPKDRFSAERLKGVDSTLKIQPAKLEDSAVYLCASSPRGIKPQETQYFGPGTRLLVL.

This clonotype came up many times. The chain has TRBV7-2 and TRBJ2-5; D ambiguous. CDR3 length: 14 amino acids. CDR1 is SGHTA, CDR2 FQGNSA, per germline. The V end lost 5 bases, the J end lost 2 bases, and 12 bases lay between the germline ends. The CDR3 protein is CASSQDAGQETQYF. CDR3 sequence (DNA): TGTGCCAGCAGCCAGGACGCAGGACAAGAGACCCAGTACTTC. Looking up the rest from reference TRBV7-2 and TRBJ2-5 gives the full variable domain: GAGVSQSPSNKVTEKGKDVELRCDPISGHTALYWYRQSLGQGLEFLIYFQGNSAPDKSGLPSDRFSAERTGGSVSTLTIQRTQQEDSAVYLCASSQDAGQETQYFGPGTRLLVL.

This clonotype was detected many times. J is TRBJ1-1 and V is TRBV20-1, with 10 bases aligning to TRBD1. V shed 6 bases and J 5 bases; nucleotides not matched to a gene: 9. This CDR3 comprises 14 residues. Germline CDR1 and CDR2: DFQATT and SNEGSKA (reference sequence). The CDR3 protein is CSANEGTGVTEAFF. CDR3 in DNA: TGCAGTGCAAACGAAGGGACAGGGGTAACTGAAGCTTTCTTT.

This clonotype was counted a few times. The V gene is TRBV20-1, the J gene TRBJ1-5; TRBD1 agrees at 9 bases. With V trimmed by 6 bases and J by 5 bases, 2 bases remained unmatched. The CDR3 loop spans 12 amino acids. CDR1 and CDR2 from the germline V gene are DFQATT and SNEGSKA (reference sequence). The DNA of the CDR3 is TGCAGTGCGGGACAGGGCGATCAGCCCCAGCATTTT. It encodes CSAGQGDQPQHF.

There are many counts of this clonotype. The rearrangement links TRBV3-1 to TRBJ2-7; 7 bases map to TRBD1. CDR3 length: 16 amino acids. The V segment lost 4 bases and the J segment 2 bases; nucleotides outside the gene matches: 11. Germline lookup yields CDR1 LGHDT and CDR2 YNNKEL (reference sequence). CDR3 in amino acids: CASSPPLTGSPYEQYF. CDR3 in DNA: TGTGCCAGCAGCCCCCCCCTGACAGGGTCGCCCTACGAGCAGTACTTC.

CDR3 sequence: CATARADTQYF. The CDR3, as DNA: TGTGCCACTGCTCGGGCGGATACGCAGTATTTT. The J gene is TRBJ2-3, the V gene TRBV24-1, with unresolved D. The V gene's germline CDR1 is KGHDR and CDR2 SFDVKD. CDR3 length equals 11 residues. V lost 10 bases, J lost 6 bases, and 10 bases lay in between.

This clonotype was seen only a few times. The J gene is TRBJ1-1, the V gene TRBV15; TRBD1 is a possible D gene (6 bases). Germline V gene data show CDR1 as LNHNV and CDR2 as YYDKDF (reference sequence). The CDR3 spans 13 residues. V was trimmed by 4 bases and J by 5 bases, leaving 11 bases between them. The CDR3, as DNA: TGTGCCACCAGCAAGAGGGGGATGACTGAAGCTTTCTTT. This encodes CATSKRGMTEAFF.

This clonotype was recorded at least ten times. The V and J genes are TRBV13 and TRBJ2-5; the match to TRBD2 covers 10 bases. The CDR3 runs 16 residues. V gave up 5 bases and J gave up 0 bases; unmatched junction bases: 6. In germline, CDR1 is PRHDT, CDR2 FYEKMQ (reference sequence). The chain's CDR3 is CASSQQLAGHQETQYF. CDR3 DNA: TGTGCCAGCAGCCAGCAACTAGCGGGGCACCAAGAGACCCAGTACTTC.

This chain's CDR3 is CSARWGLAATFTGELFF. CDR3 DNA sequence: TGCAGTGCTAGATGGGGACTAGCCGCAACTTTCACCGGGGAGCTGTTTTTT. V usage is TRBV20-1 and J usage is TRBJ2-2; 9 nucleotides align to TRBD2. CDR3 length: 17 amino acids. V lost 2 bases, J lost 4 bases, and 11 bases stayed unmatched. Looked up from germline, CDR1 is DFQATT and CDR2 is SNEGSKA (reference sequence).

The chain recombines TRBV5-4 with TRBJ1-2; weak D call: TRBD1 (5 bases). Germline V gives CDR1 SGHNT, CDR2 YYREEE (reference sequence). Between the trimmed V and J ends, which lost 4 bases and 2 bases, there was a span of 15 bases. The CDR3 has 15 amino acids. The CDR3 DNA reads TGTGCCAGCAGCCCTCTTGTGGGACGGAACTATGGCTACACCTTC. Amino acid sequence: CASSPLVGRNYGYTF. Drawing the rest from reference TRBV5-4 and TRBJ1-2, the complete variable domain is ETGVTQSPTHLIKTRGQQVTLRCSSQSGHNTVSWYQQALGQGPQFIFQYYREEENGRGNFPPRFSGLQFPNYSSELNVNALELDDSALYLCASSPLVGRNYGYTFGSGTRLTVV.

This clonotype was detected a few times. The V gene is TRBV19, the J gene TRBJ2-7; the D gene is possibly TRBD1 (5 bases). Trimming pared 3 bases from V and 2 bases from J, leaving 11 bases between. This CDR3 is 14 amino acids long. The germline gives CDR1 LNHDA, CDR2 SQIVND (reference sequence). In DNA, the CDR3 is TGTGCCAGTAGTATGCCTGGCAGGGCCTACGAGCAGTACTTC. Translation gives CASSMPGRAYEQYF.

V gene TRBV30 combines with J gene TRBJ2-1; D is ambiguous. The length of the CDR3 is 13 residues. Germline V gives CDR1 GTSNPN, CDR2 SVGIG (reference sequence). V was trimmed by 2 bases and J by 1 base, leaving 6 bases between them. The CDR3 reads CAWSTGSYNEQFF. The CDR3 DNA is TGTGCCTGGAGTACCGGTTCCTACAATGAGCAGTTCTTC. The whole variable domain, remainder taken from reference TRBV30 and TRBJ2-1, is SQTIHQWPATLVQPVGSPLSLECTVEGTSNPNLYWYRQAAGRGLQLLFYSVGIGQISSEVPQNLSASRPQDRQFILSSKKLLLSDSGFYLCAWSTGSYNEQFFGPGTRLTVL.

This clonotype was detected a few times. The CDR3 coding sequence is TGTGCCAGCAGCCGTCCGACTAGCGGGAGCACAGATACGCAGTATTTT. Encoded protein: CASSRPTSGSTDTQYF. The rearrangement uses TRBV3-1 and TRBJ2-3; 10 bases map to TRBD2. The CDR3 runs to 16 residues. Germline V CDR1 and CDR2: LGHDT, YNNKEL (reference sequence). Trimming at V came to 4 bases and at J to 0 bases, leaving 4 bases not matched to a gene.

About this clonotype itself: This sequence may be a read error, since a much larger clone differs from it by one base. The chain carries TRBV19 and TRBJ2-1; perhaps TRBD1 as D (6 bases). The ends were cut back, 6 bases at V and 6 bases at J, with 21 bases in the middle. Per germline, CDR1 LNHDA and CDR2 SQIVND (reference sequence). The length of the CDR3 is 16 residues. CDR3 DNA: TGTGCCAGTAGCCCCGTGTTAGGTTTAGGGGGCAATGAGCAGTTCTTC. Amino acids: CASSPVLGLGGNEQFF.

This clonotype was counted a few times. CDR3: CASSRGVHETQYF. The CDR3 DNA follows: TGTGCCAGCAGCCGCGGGGTCCACGAGACCCAGTACTTC. The V gene is TRBV11-2, the J gene TRBJ2-5; possibly TRBD2 for D (6 bases). Germline V gene sequence: CDR1 SGHAT, CDR2 FQNNGV. The CDR3 runs to 13 residues. Trimming pared 5 bases from V and 5 bases from J, leaving 12 bases between.

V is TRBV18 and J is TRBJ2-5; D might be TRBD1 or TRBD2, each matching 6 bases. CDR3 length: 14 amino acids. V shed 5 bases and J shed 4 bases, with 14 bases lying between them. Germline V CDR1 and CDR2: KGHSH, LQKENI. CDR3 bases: TGTGCCAGCTCAGGAGGGGGGTCCTCAGAGACCCAGTACTTC. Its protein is CASSGGGSSETQYF.

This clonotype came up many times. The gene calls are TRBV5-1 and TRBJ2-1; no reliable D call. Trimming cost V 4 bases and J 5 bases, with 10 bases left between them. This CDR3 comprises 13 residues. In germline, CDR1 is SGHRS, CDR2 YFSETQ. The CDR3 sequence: CASSQPMNNEQFF. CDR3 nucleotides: TGCGCCAGCAGCCAGCCGATGAACAATGAGCAGTTCTTC. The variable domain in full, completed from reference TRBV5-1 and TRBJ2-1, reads KAGVTQTPRYLIKTRGQQVTLSCSPISGHRSVSWYQQTPGQGLQFLFEYFSETQRNKGNFPGRFSGRQFSNSRSEMNVSTLELGDSALYLCASSQPMNNEQFFGPGTRLTVL.

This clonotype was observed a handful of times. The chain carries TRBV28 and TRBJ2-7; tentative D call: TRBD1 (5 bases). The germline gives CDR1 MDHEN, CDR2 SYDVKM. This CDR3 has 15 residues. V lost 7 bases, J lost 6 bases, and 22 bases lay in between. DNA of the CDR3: TGTGCCAGCACCCCGTCACAAAGGGGCAGGGCCGAGCAGTACTTC. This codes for CASTPSQRGRAEQYF.